The next 31 T cell receptor beta chains were all read from a single sample in a study of cytomegalovirus exposure and HLA in healthy donors. TCRdb keeps only in-frame clones here, not all; method: immunoSEQ multiplex PCR. The repertoire holds 110,000 or so clones, with roughly 83% as singletons. Sequencing was performed on PBMCs. These receptors were collected from a man younger than 35 in good health and CMV-seronegative.

The rearrangement uses TRBV7-9 and TRBJ2-7; 9 bases are a match to TRBD1. Germline CDR1 is SEHNR and CDR2 is FQNEAQ (reference sequence). The CDR3 runs 14 residues. J lost 1 base, V lost 4 bases, and 2 bases had no gene match. CDR3 sequence reads: CASSSGQGSYEQYF. CDR3 DNA sequence: TGTGCCAGCAGCTCCGGACAGGGGTCCTACGAGCAGTACTTC.

The V and J genes are TRBV5-6 and TRBJ1-5, with TRBD1 matching 7 bases. The V segment lost 0 bases and the J segment 6 bases; nucleotides outside the gene matches: 3. Looked up from germline, CDR1 is SGHDT and CDR2 is YYEEEE. The CDR3 length is 14 residues. This CDR3 is CASSLGQGGQPQHF. CDR3 in DNA: TGTGCCAGCAGCTTGGGACAGGGCGGTCAGCCCCAGCATTTT.

This clone was detected only once. This sequence joins TRBV9 and TRBJ2-5, with 10 bases fitting TRBD2. Trimming at V came to 1 base and at J to 2 bases, leaving 11 bases not matched to a gene. This CDR3 has 18 residues. The germline V gene encodes CDR1 SGDLS and CDR2 YYNGEE. The CDR3 spells CASSVNPAGGPGQETQYF. CDR3 DNA: TGTGCCAGCAGCGTAAACCCAGCGGGGGGGCCGGGTCAAGAGACCCAGTACTTC.

The V gene is TRBV14, the J gene TRBJ1-1; TRBD1 aligns across 8 bases. Germline CDR1 and CDR2: SGHDN and FVKESK. The CDR3 is 18 residues long. V gave up 3 bases and J gave up 1 base; unmatched junction bases: 13. The DNA for the CDR3 is TGTGCCAGCAGCCACTCCCCTGACAGGGGCGTAGGGAACACTGAAGCTTTCTTT. Its translation is CASSHSPDRGVGNTEAFF.

The gene calls are TRBV27 and TRBJ2-1; tentatively, D is TRBD2 (5 bases). The CDR3 covers 14 residues. Deletions cut 6 bases from V and 8 bases from J, with 17 bases between. Germline V gene sequence: CDR1 MNHEY, CDR2 SMNVEV (reference sequence). The CDR3: CASSRVPGIDEQFF. The CDR3 coding sequence is TGTGCCAGCAGCCGGGTTCCCGGGATCGATGAGCAGTTCTTC.

This clone was counted only a few times. The gene calls are TRBV5-1 and TRBJ1-1, with 9 bases fitting TRBD1. V dropped 4 bases and J dropped 5; count of bases not matched to a gene: 9. The CDR3 has 15 amino acids. CDR1 and CDR2 (germline): SGHRS, YFSETQ. The CDR3 reads CASSGRQGGWTEAFF. The CDR3, as DNA: TGCGCCAGCAGCGGAAGACAGGGGGGTTGGACTGAAGCTTTCTTT.

The rearrangement joins TRBV18 to TRBJ1-2; tentative D call: TRBD1 (6 bases). Germline V gene sequence: CDR1 KGHSH, CDR2 LQKENI. The CDR3 spans 15 residues. V lost 6 bases and J lost 3, with 17 bases in between. The CDR3 DNA reads as TGTGCCAGCTCGCGCAATGAACAGGGCGACTATGGCTACACCTTC. Protein product: CASSRNEQGDYGYTF.

The J gene is TRBJ2-2, the V gene TRBV7-9, with D possibly being TRBD2 (5 bases). Germline CDR1 SEHNR, CDR2 FQNEAQ (reference sequence). V lost 0 bases to trimming and J lost 3 bases, with 14 bases between them. The CDR3 is 17 residues long. CDR3 protein: CASSLAGRGRDTGELFF. The CDR3 nucleotides are TGTGCCAGCAGCTTAGCGGGTAGAGGGCGCGACACCGGGGAGCTGTTTTTT.

The chain recombines TRBV5-1 with TRBJ1-4; D gene uncertain. The CDR3 covers 15 residues. From germline, CDR1 is SGHRS and CDR2 YFSETQ. Trimming removed 5 bases at V and 1 base at J, with 12 bases between. The chain's CDR3 is CASREIPGTNEKLFF. Written as DNA, the CDR3 is TGCGCCAGCAGAGAGATCCCGGGAACTAATGAAAAACTGTTTTTT.

The V gene is TRBV5-1, the J gene TRBJ2-7; 8 bases match TRBD1. From germline, CDR1 is SGHRS and CDR2 YFSETQ. Losses at the gene ends were 7 bases for V and 3 bases for J; bases not matched to a gene: 9. The CDR3 loop spans 14 amino acids. The CDR3 sequence: CASGEGQGFYEQYF. CDR3 nucleotide sequence: TGCGCCAGCGGGGAAGGACAGGGCTTCTACGAGCAGTACTTC.

V usage is TRBV2 and J usage is TRBJ1-5; D is perhaps TRBD1 (5 bases). The CDR3 has 15 residues. The V gene's germline CDR1 is SNHLY and CDR2 FYNNEI. V shed 4 bases and J shed 3 bases, with 13 bases lying between them. In DNA, the CDR3 is TGTGCCAGCAGTGTAGGCGGGGCACTCAATCAGCCCCAGCATTTT. This codes for CASSVGGALNQPQHF.

This chain uses TRBV29-1 with TRBJ2-1, with 12 bases aligning to TRBD2. Trimming took 3 bases from V and 6 from J; bases not matched to a gene: 3. The germline CDR1 and CDR2 sequences are SQVTM and ANQGSEA. The CDR3 totals 14 residues. The CDR3 region has the DNA TGCAGCGTTGAGGGACTAGCGGGTTCCAATGAGCAGTTCTTC. Amino acid sequence: CSVEGLAGSNEQFF.

This clone was recorded once. The rearrangement uses TRBV5-1 and TRBJ1-1; D might be TRBD1 (6 bases). Germline lookup yields CDR1 SGHRS and CDR2 YFSETQ. This CDR3 is 13 amino acids long. Trimming took 0 bases from V and 12 from J, leaving 15 bases between them. CDR3 in amino acids: CASSLDGGAMSFF. In DNA form, the CDR3 reads TGCGCCAGCAGCTTGGATGGGGGGGCGATGTCTTTCTTT.

The table lists this clone with a count of one. The chain uses TRBV29-1 and TRBJ1-1; possibly TRBD1 for D (6 bases). Trimming took 3 bases from V and 10 from J, leaving 18 bases between them. The germline gives CDR1 SQVTM, CDR2 ANQGSEA. This CDR3 has 13 residues. The CDR3 reads CSVDSQGSWGAFF. Written as DNA, the CDR3 is TGCAGCGTTGACAGCCAGGGGTCATGGGGAGCTTTCTTT.

This chain uses TRBV11-2 with TRBJ1-1; no firm D call. The CDR3 loop spans 14 amino acids. The V end was cut by 1 base, the J end by 9 bases, with 15 bases between. From germline, CDR1 is SGHAT and CDR2 FQNNGV. CDR3 in amino acids: CASSLGWRPEKAFF. The CDR3 DNA sequence: TGTGCCAGCAGCTTAGGATGGAGGCCGGAAAAAGCTTTCTTT.

The CDR3 DNA reads TGTGCCAGCACCCCGACAGGGGGCGCAGGGCAGTACTTC. Its protein product is CASTPTGGAGQYF. The V and J genes are TRBV6-5 and TRBJ2-7, with 10 bases that match TRBD1. This CDR3 spans 13 amino acids. CDR1 is MNHEY and CDR2 is SVGAGI in the germline V gene. V lost 7 bases and J lost 9; bases outside the gene matches: 9.

CDR3 protein: CASSLPSGRTDTQYF. For the CDR3, the DNA is TGTGCCAGCAGCTTGCCCAGCGGCCGCACAGATACGCAGTATTTT. J is TRBJ2-3 and V is TRBV5-6, with a tentative D call TRBD2 (5 bases). Germline assignment: CDR1 SGHDT and CDR2 YYEEEE. V was trimmed by 1 base and J by 1 base, leaving 10 bases between them. CDR3 length: 15 amino acids.

This sequence joins TRBV5-1 and TRBJ1-6; D not certain. Trimming removed 0 bases at V and 0 bases at J, with 7 bases between. This CDR3 comprises 16 residues. Germline CDR1 is SGHRS and CDR2 is YFSETQ. The DNA for the CDR3 is TGCGCCAGCAGCTTGGGAGGTTACTCCTATAATTCACCCCTCCACTTT. Protein product: CASSLGGYSYNSPLHF.

J is TRBJ2-1 and V is TRBV7-2, with a tentative D call TRBD1 (6 bases). Germline V gene data show CDR1 as SGHTA and CDR2 as FQGNSA. The CDR3 spans 13 residues. Trimming cost V 5 bases and J 5 bases, with 10 bases left between them. The CDR3 nucleotides read TGTGCCAGCAGCCTCGGACAGAACAATGAGCAGTTCTTC. This sequence encodes CASSLGQNNEQFF.

J is TRBJ2-4 and V is TRBV28; 7 nucleotides match TRBD2. Germline trimming cut 5 bases from V and 6 bases from J; bases unmatched to any gene: 7. Germline V gene data show CDR1 as MDHEN and CDR2 as SYDVKM. The CDR3 is 14 amino acids. CDR3 bases: TGTGCCAGCAGTCCCCGGGAGGTGGGAAACATTCAGTACTTC. It is translated as CASSPREVGNIQYF. Full variable domain (missing parts from reference TRBV28 and TRBJ2-4): DVKVTQSSRYLVKRTGEKVFLECVQDMDHENMFWYRQDPGLGLRLIYFSYDVKMKEKGDIPEGYSVSREKKERFSLILESASTNQTSMYLCASSPREVGNIQYFGAGTRLSVL.

This chain connects TRBV6-5 to TRBJ2-1, with 11 bases aligning to TRBD1. CDR3 length: 15 amino acids. The V gene's germline CDR1 is MNHEY and CDR2 SVGAGI. The J segment lost 7 bases and the V segment lost 5 bases, leaving 7 bases of the junction unmatched. This CDR3 is CASSQGTGGRNEQFF. For the CDR3, the DNA is TGTGCCAGCAGTCAGGGGACAGGGGGTAGGAATGAGCAGTTCTTC.

The chain carries TRBV7-9 and TRBJ2-7; the D gene is possibly TRBD2 (6 bases). Germline CDR1 reads SEHNR; CDR2 reads FQNEAQ (reference sequence). Trimming pared 3 bases from V and 3 bases from J, leaving 12 bases between. This CDR3 region has 14 residues. The CDR3 protein is CASSFLGGDYEQYF. Here the CDR3 DNA reads TGTGCCAGCAGCTTTTTAGGAGGGGACTACGAGCAGTACTTC.

This chain joins TRBV27 and TRBJ1-4, with a tentative D call TRBD1 (5 bases). Germline-derived CDR1 and CDR2 are MNHEY and SMNVEV (reference sequence). V lost 1 base and J 10 bases, leaving 13 bases between the germline ends. This CDR3 comprises 14 residues. CDR3 bases: TGTGCCAGCAGTTTATTGGCCGGTAGGGGAAAACTGTTTTTT. Translated: CASSLLAGRGKLFF.

The chain links TRBV30 to TRBJ2-1, with TRBD2 matching 9 bases. V lost 2 bases and J lost 2; bases outside the gene matches: 4. The germline V gene encodes CDR1 GTSNPN and CDR2 SVGIG (reference sequence). The CDR3 runs to 15 residues. The DNA for the CDR3 is TGTGCCTGGAGTTCGGGGACTAGCACCTACAATGAGCAGTTCTTC. Amino acid sequence: CAWSSGTSTYNEQFF. The whole variable domain, remainder taken from reference TRBV30 and TRBJ2-1, is SQTIHQWPATLVQPVGSPLSLECTVEGTSNPNLYWYRQAAGRGLQLLFYSVGIGQISSEVPQNLSASRPQDRQFILSSKKLLLSDSGFYLCAWSSGTSTYNEQFFGPGTRLTVL.

This rearrangement joins TRBV9 to TRBJ1-1; maybe TRBD1 (5 bases). This CDR3 is built from 14 residues. V lost 2 bases to trimming and J lost 6 bases, with 14 bases between them. Germline CDR1 and CDR2: SGDLS and YYNGEE. CDR3 DNA: TGTGCCAGCAGCGTCAAGACAGATCAAGCTGAAGCTTTCTTT. Translation: CASSVKTDQAEAFF.

The chain couples TRBV19 to TRBJ2-3; a possible D gene is TRBD2 (6 bases). This CDR3 is 13 amino acids long. V lost 10 bases to trimming and J lost 0 bases, with 11 bases between them. Germline V gene lookup returns CDR1 LNHDA and CDR2 SQIVND (reference sequence). This CDR3 is CATQLASTDTQYF. DNA of the CDR3: TGTGCCACACAGCTAGCGAGCACAGATACGCAGTATTTT.

The rearrangement links TRBV27 to TRBJ1-5; D is possibly TRBD1 (5 bases). The CDR3 extends over 15 amino acids. CDR1 is MNHEY, CDR2 SMNVEV, per germline (reference sequence). Trimming pared 1 base from V and 4 bases from J, leaving 11 bases between. CDR3 bases: TGTGCCAGCAGTTTATTTGCAGGGAGGAATCAGCCCCAGCATTTT. It encodes CASSLFAGRNQPQHF.

This chain uses TRBV11-2 with TRBJ2-5, with 9 bases that match TRBD2. Per the germline V gene, CDR1 is SGHAT and CDR2 is FQNNGV. The CDR3 consists of 15 residues. J gave up 5 bases and V 3 bases, and 7 bases lay outside the gene matches. This CDR3 reads CASSFGGRARETQYF. For the CDR3, the DNA is TGTGCCAGCAGCTTCGGCGGGAGGGCCCGGGAGACCCAGTACTTC.

CDR3 sequence reads: CASSLTPAGQGPNYGYTF. In DNA, the CDR3 is TGTGCCAGCAGCTTGACTCCCGCCGGACAGGGGCCAAACTATGGCTACACCTTC. This sequence joins TRBV5-6 and TRBJ1-2, with TRBD1 matching over 9 bases. This CDR3 contains 18 residues. Unmatched junction bases numbered 12, after V lost 1 base and J lost 2 bases. Germline CDR1 SGHDT, CDR2 YYEEEE.

The V call is TRBV7-2, the J call TRBJ2-3; 8 bases are shared with TRBD2. The CDR3 is 15 amino acids. Per germline, CDR1 SGHTA and CDR2 FQGNSA. Losses at the gene ends were 4 bases for V and 5 bases for J; bases not matched to a gene: 8. CDR3 sequence reads: CASSSHTSGQDTQYF. The CDR3 DNA reads as TGTGCCAGCAGCTCACACACTAGCGGACAAGATACGCAGTATTTT.

The gene calls are TRBV27 and TRBJ2-2, with TRBD1 matching over 7 bases. Looked up from germline, CDR1 is MNHEY and CDR2 is SMNVEV (reference sequence). The CDR3 runs to 14 residues. Trimming took 6 bases from V and 4 from J; bases not matched to a gene: 5. CDR3 region: CASRQTGRTGELFF. For the CDR3, the DNA is TGTGCCAGCAGACAGACAGGGCGCACCGGGGAGCTGTTTTTT.